This entry describes one T cell receptor beta chain. At least ten counts were recorded for this clonotype. What antigen it recognizes has not been identified. The input lacks base qualities; no much larger clone sits a single base away. The sample originates from a study of CD8 T cells in ankylosing spondylitis (dated by TCRdb to about 2017). As for the study more broadly: The study profiled T cell receptor beta repertoires in healthy donors and ankylosing spondylitis patients to find disease-linked TCR variants. The full study cohort comprised 25 ankylosing spondylitis patients and roughly 110 healthy donors. Peripheral blood was sampled, and synovial fluid was also collected from ankylosing spondylitis patients. The paper's findings and limits, for the study overall: The disease-linked clones showed a CD8+ phenotype and occurred at relatively low frequencies in peripheral blood. A TCR beta motif made up of several highly homologous amino acid variants appeared to be characteristic of blood from ankylosing spondylitis patients. The disease-linked clones were reported as significantly enriched in matched synovial fluid samples from ankylosing spondylitis patients. Some motif variants had previously been reported in the synovial fluid and blood of reactive arthritis patients, which suggests shared mechanisms of disease initiation.

Sequencing was performed on an Illumina HiSeq 2500. TCR beta libraries were prepared by quantitative 5'-RACE with molecular barcodes. In the source study's methods: A new computational method based on a probabilistic model of VDJ rearrangement was used to identify disease-linked TCR variants. Using fastp trimming at Q25 and MiXCR clonotype assembly, TCRdb reanalyzed the public sequencing data and kept in-frame beta chains. Merged by CDR3 protein, the rows form single entries marked with the most common genes and DNA. V and J calls and clone size were set by TCRdb, not the authors. The sample data list 240,000 or so distinct CDR3 sequences, and around a tenth of these were observed just once. The biggest ten clones account for approximately 6.6% of the sample. Taken from cysteine to phenylalanine, the CDR3 has 13 residues. Here the CDR3 DNA is all that survives: 39 bases in frame from base 1. The germline V gene specifies SGHRS as CDR1 and YFSETQ as CDR2. Trimming removed 0 bases from V and 3 bases from J, leaving 3 bases between the germline ends.

This clonotype was obtained from a male donor with ankylosing spondylitis or in good health (not recorded which). Recombination linked TRBV5-1 to TRBJ1-4, with the D gene not clear enough to name. What was sequenced was blood, either unsorted or a sorted T cell fraction (not recorded which). The CDR3 protein sequence reads: CASSLGPNEKLFF. The DNA sequence is as follows: TGCGCCAGCAGCTTGGGTCCTAATGAAAAACTGTTTTTT. The full variable domain, completed from the reference TRBV5-1 and TRBJ1-4 proteins outside the CDR3, reads KAGVTQTPRYLIKTRGQQVTLSCSPISGHRSVSWYQQTPGQGLQFLFEYFSETQRNKGNFPGRFSGRQFSNSRSEMNVSTLELGDSALYLCASSLGPNEKLFFGSGTQLSVL.